The rows below give T cell receptor beta chains drawn from one sample of a study of blood T cells in healthy people across ages. TCRdb re-analysed the 5' RACE reads in MiXCR, keeping a single row per CDR3 protein. The sample gives 750,000 to 950,000 distinct CDR3 sequences, about 53% of which show up once; about two fifths is in the top ten. The sequenced sample was blood. Receptors originate from an elderly man in good health. The CDR3 runs from the conserved cysteine through the conserved F or W. The D gene is left open where the match is weak. A row's size may be missing; if present it is once, few, many or a size class.

.	TRBD1	TRBV7-2	TRBJ2-1	CASSLFETGYYYNEQFF	TGTGCCAGCAGCTTATTTGAGACAGGGTATTACTACAATGAGCAGTTCTTC
.	.	TRBV2	TRBJ2-3	CASSSVGARASTDTQYF	TGTGCCAGCAGTTCCGTGGGAGCGCGAGCCAGCACAGATACGCAGTATTTT
.	TRBD2	TRBV2	TRBJ2-7	CASSSRLARYEQYF	TGTGCCAGCAGTTCCCGACTAGCAAGGTATGAGCAGTACTTC
.	.	TRBV6-1	TRBJ1-2	CASSGAIGGWAHFGYTF	TGTGCCAGCAGTGGGGCGATAGGGGGATGGGCCCACTTCGGCTACACCTTC
once	.	TRBV12-3/TRBV12-4	TRBJ1-1	CASSAHPATEAFF	TGTGCCAGCAGTGCACACCCAGCCACTGAAGCTTTCTTT
.	TRBD1	TRBV12-3/TRBV12-4	TRBJ2-1	CASSPGTGELGSSYNEQFF	TGTGCCAGCAGTCCCGGGACAGGGGAATTGGGTAGCTCCTACAATGAACAGTTCTTC
.	.	TRBV4-2	TRBJ2-3	CASSQDPRAGLNTQYF	TGTGCCAGCAGCCAAGATCCCCGAGCGGGCCTGAATACGCAGTATTTT
.	TRBD1	TRBV20-1	TRBJ1-5	CSARPGQGVRRPQHF	TGCAGTGCGCGGCCGGGACAGGGGGTCCGTAGGCCCCAGCATTTT
.	.	TRBV5-1	TRBJ1-3	CASSFLPRQLGNTIYF	TGCGCCAGCAGCTTTTTACCCCGGCAGCTCGGAAACACCATATATTTT
.	TRBD1	TRBV12-3/TRBV12-4	TRBJ2-7	CASTEGTVSYEQYF	TGTGCCAGCACAGAGGGGACAGTCTCCTACGAGCAGTACTTC
.	.	TRBV7-9	TRBJ2-3	CASSLLAGSIDTQYF	TGTGCCAGCAGCTTATTGGCGGGTTCAATAGATACGCAGTATTTT
.	.	TRBV10-1	TRBJ2-7	CAPGPSYEQYF	TGCGCCCCTGGACCCTCCTACGAGCAGTACTTC
few	.	TRBV6-6	TRBJ2-5	CASSYFGGETQYF	TGTGCCAGCAGTTACTTCGGAGGGGAGACCCAGTACTTC
.	.	TRBV6-4	TRBJ1-5	CASSSGSQVDQPQHF	TGTGCCAGCAGCAGTGGTAGCCAGGTGGATCAGCCCCAGCATTTT
.	.	TRBV3-1	TRBJ2-7	CASSRSSSDSYEQYF	TGTGCCAGCAGCCGGTCCTCTAGCGACTCCTACGAGCAGTACTTC
.	TRBD1	TRBV3-1	TRBJ2-5	CASSLGTGSPQYF	TGTGCCAGCAGCCTTGGGACAGGATCCCCCCAGTACTTC
.	TRBD1	TRBV29-1	TRBJ2-5	CSVGQVIEETQYF	TGCAGCGTGGGACAGGTTATCGAAGAGACCCAGTACTTC
once	TRBD1	TRBV27	TRBJ1-1	CASSLGQGFGTEAFF	TGTGCCAGCAGTTTGGGACAGGGGTTCGGCACTGAAGCTTTCTTT
once	.	TRBV11-2	TRBJ2-5	CASRPIRGQETQYF	TGTGCCAGCAGGCCGATCAGGGGCCAAGAGACCCAGTACTTC
.	.	TRBV28	TRBJ2-1	CASSLSPANEQFF	TGTGCCAGCAGTTTAAGCCCCGCCAATGAGCAGTTCTTC
.	.	TRBV12-3/TRBV12-4	TRBJ2-7	CASRPGTYEQYF	TGTGCCAGCAGGCCGGGGACCTACGAGCAGTACTTC
.	TRBD2	TRBV28	TRBJ2-3	CASSSPGTRMEYF	TGTGCCAGCAGTTCCCCAGGGACTAGGATGGAGTATTTT
once	.	TRBV5-1	TRBJ2-3	CASSSPTGGYAYF	TGCGCCAGCAGCTCCCCGACTGGGGGATACGCGTATTTT
.	TRBD1	TRBV3-1	TRBJ1-2	CASSQDWDRGNGYTF	TGTGCCAGCAGCCAAGATTGGGACAGGGGAAATGGCTACACCTTC
.	.	TRBV20-1	TRBJ2-2	CSANPGRTGELFF	TGCAGTGCTAACCCCGGGAGAACCGGGGAGCTGTTTTTT
.	.	TRBV29-1	TRBJ1-2	CSFRQNYGYTF	TGCAGCTTCAGACAGAACTATGGCTACACCTTC
few	.	TRBV7-9	TRBJ2-1	CASSLARQAYNEQFF	TGTGCCAGCAGCTTAGCGAGGCAGGCCTACAATGAGCAGTTCTTC
few	TRBD1	TRBV18	TRBJ1-5	CASSPGQGNNQPQHF	TGTGCCAGCTCACCGGGACAGGGCAACAATCAGCCCCAGCATTTT
.	TRBD1	TRBV29-1	TRBJ1-1	CSVEDRAGGSRTEAFF	TGCAGCGTTGAAGACCGGGCAGGGGGCTCGAGGACTGAAGCTTTCTTT
.	.	TRBV9	TRBJ2-1	CASARGQYNEQFF	TGTGCCAGCGCCCGAGGACAGTACAATGAGCAGTTCTTC
.	.	TRBV9	TRBJ2-1	CASSVAGAPYNEQFF	TGTGCCAGCAGCGTAGCTGGGGCCCCTTACAATGAGCAGTTCTTC
.	.	TRBV13	TRBJ2-7	CASSLVWGQASYEQYF	TGTGCCAGCAGCTTAGTATGGGGCCAGGCCTCCTACGAGCAGTACTTC
.	.	TRBV20-1	TRBJ2-1	CSARKVGYNSNEQFF	TGCAGTGCTAGAAAGGTGGGCTACAACTCCAATGAGCAGTTCTTC
many	.	TRBV20-1	TRBJ2-5	CSARVITIQETQYF	TGCAGTGCTAGAGTAATAACGATTCAAGAGACCCAGTACTTC
.	.	TRBV15	TRBJ2-7	CATSRGVQGYEQYF	TGTGCCACCAGCAGAGGTGTACAGGGCTACGAGCAGTACTTC
once	.	TRBV25-1	TRBJ1-2	CASSEGHLYGYTF	TGTGCCAGCAGTGAAGGACATCTCTATGGCTACACCTTC
.	.	TRBV5-1	TRBJ2-1	CASSLVGKAGNEQFF	TGCGCCAGCAGCTTGGTAGGAAAAGCAGGGAATGAGCAGTTCTTC
.	.	TRBV12-3/TRBV12-4	TRBJ1-5	CASSPGPFYNQPQHF	TGTGCCAGCAGTCCCGGACCGTTCTACAATCAGCCCCAGCATTTT
few	.	TRBV7-2	TRBJ2-1	CASSLRDPIGSEQFF	TGTGCCAGCAGCCTAAGGGACCCGATAGGCAGTGAGCAGTTCTTC
.	TRBD2	TRBV28	TRBJ2-7	CASRQPSGGVRSGEQYF	TGTGCCAGCAGACAACCCTCCGGGGGGGTTCGGAGCGGCGAGCAGTACTTC
.	.	TRBV4-1	TRBJ2-2	CASSLSGGGGLTGELFF	TGCGCCAGCAGCCTCTCGGGGGGAGGGGGCCTCACCGGGGAGCTGTTTTTT
.	.	TRBV14	TRBJ1-2	CASSPLEQTGYGYTF	TGTGCCAGCAGCCCATTGGAACAGACAGGCTATGGCTACACCTTC
.	TRBD1	TRBV6-4	TRBJ1-2	CAGSRTGGTDGYTF	TGTGCCGGCAGTCGCACAGGGGGGACGGACGGCTACACCTTC
.	TRBD2	TRBV5-1	TRBJ2-3	CASSAVGGLADTQYF	TGCGCCAGCAGCGCGGTGGGGGGACTAGCGGATACGCAGTATTTT
few	.	TRBV13	TRBJ1-1	CASSSARSLNTEAFF	TGTGCCAGCAGCTCGGCCCGCAGTTTGAACACTGAAGCTTTCTTT
.	.	TRBV27	TRBJ2-7	CASSLGYRSSYEQYF	TGTGCCAGCAGTTTAGGGTACAGAAGCTCCTACGAGCAGTACTTC